A single sample is the source of the 32 T cell receptor beta chains below, sequenced in a study of blood T cell repertoires in COVID-19. The protocol was immunoSEQ multiplex PCR, while the TCRdb copy is restricted to in-frame clones and leaves out a portion. The sample lists 150,000 to 200,000 clones; over 80% were seen once. Sequenced sample: PBMCs or T cells enriched from blood (not recorded which). The receptors were sampled from a woman between 55 and 75 years old who had recovered from COVID-19.

The chain combines TRBV19 with TRBJ1-3; TRBD1 aligns across 9 bases. The length of the CDR3 is 16 residues. Germline CDR1 is LNHDA and CDR2 is SQIVND (reference sequence). With V trimmed by 3 bases and J by 5 bases, 8 bases remained unmatched. DNA for the CDR3: TGTGCCAGTAGTATTGGGACAGGGTGGAGGAGAAACACCATATATTTT. Amino acid sequence: CASSIGTGWRRNTIYF.

The J gene is TRBJ1-3, the V gene TRBV3-1 (or the pseudogene TRBV3-2); possibly TRBD1 for D (5 bases). The V end was cut by 3 bases, the J end by 0 bases, with 12 bases between. Germline CDR1 is LGHDT and CDR2 is YNNKEL (reference sequence). The CDR3 runs 16 residues. CDR3 coding DNA: TGTGCCAGCAGCCAGGGGACGGGAGCCTCTGGAAACACCATATATTTT. Its translation is CASSQGTGASGNTIYF.

V gene TRBV27 combines with J gene TRBJ2-2; perhaps TRBD1 as D (6 bases). Germline CDR1 and CDR2: MNHEY and SMNVEV (reference sequence). The CDR3 extends over 17 amino acids. V lost 6 bases and J lost 0, with 17 bases in between. The CDR3 spells CASRSLTGTSNTGELFF. Here the CDR3 DNA reads TGTGCCAGCAGATCGTTAACCGGGACATCGAACACCGGGGAGCTGTTTTTT.

This chain uses TRBV30 with TRBJ2-7, with 10 bases lining up with TRBD1. Germline loops: CDR1 GTSNPN, CDR2 SVGIG (reference sequence). The CDR3 has 14 residues. The J segment lost 1 base and the V segment lost 2 bases, leaving 2 bases of the junction unmatched. The CDR3 sequence: CAWSRTGGSYEQYF. CDR3 sequence (DNA): TGTGCCTGGAGTCGGACAGGGGGGTCCTACGAGCAGTACTTC. Using reference TRBV30 and TRBJ2-7 for the parts outside the CDR3, the full variable domain is SQTIHQWPATLVQPVGSPLSLECTVEGTSNPNLYWYRQAAGRGLQLLFYSVGIGQISSEVPQNLSASRPQDRQFILSSKKLLLSDSGFYLCAWSRTGGSYEQYFGPGTRLTVT.

This clone was counted between two and nine times. This chain links TRBV30 with TRBJ2-5; a possible D gene is TRBD1 (5 bases). V lost 1 base and J 4 bases, leaving 10 bases between the germline ends. CDR1 is GTSNPN and CDR2 is SVGIG in the germline V gene (reference sequence). The CDR3 sequence is 13 residues long. CDR3 sequence: CAWSGGLVETQYF. CDR3 coding DNA: TGTGCCTGGAGTGGGGGCCTAGTAGAGACCCAGTACTTC.

V is TRBV28 and J is TRBJ2-1; 8 bases are shared with TRBD2. CDR1 MDHEN and CDR2 SYDVKM come from the germline V gene. The ends lost 6 bases at V and 1 base at J; junction bases unmatched: 5. The CDR3 length is 15 residues. CDR3 bases: TGTGCCAGCAGCCCTGGGACTAGTTCCTACAATGAGCAGTTCTTC. Translating gives CASSPGTSSYNEQFF.

The V call is TRBV9, the J call TRBJ2-5; D is perhaps TRBD1 (5 bases). The germline gives CDR1 SGDLS, CDR2 YYNGEE. The CDR3 sequence is 14 residues long. V was shortened by 0 bases and J by 5 bases, with 11 bases between the two germline ends. CDR3 sequence: CASSVGPGKETQYF. CDR3 DNA sequence: TGTGCCAGCAGCGTAGGCCCAGGGAAGGAGACCCAGTACTTC.

The rearrangement uses TRBV14 and TRBJ2-5; TRBD1 might be the D (5 bases). The CDR3 covers 13 residues. The germline V gene encodes CDR1 SGHDN and CDR2 FVKESK. Trimming shortened V by 4 bases and J by 2 bases, and 8 bases separated the two germline ends. The CDR3 region is CASSPGIQETQYF. DNA for the CDR3: TGTGCCAGCAGCCCAGGGATACAAGAGACCCAGTACTTC.

The chain has TRBV2 and TRBJ2-1; the D is unclear. This CDR3 has 12 amino acids. Germline-derived CDR1 and CDR2 are SNHLY and FYNNEI. V shed 7 bases and J shed 5 bases, with 9 bases lying between them. CDR3 region: CASTPGNNEQFF. As DNA, the CDR3 is TGTGCCAGCACTCCAGGCAACAATGAGCAGTTCTTC.

V usage is TRBV27 and J usage is TRBJ2-1, with 8 bases fitting TRBD2. The CDR3 is made up of 18 amino acids. Trimming cost V 5 bases and J 0 bases; bases outside gene matches: 12. Germline CDR1 is MNHEY and CDR2 is SMNVEV (reference sequence). CDR3 coding DNA: TGTGCCAGCAGTCTAGCGACCACTAGCGGACCCTCCTACAATGAGCAGTTCTTC. Amino acid sequence: CASSLATTSGPSYNEQFF.

This chain connects TRBV2 to TRBJ1-1; D is undetermined. The CDR3 consists of 13 residues. CDR1 and CDR2 (germline): SNHLY, FYNNEI. V was pared by 6 bases and J by 2 bases, with 10 bases between. CDR3 in DNA: TGTGCCAGCAGCCGGGGTCCCAACACTGAAGCTTTCTTT. It specifies CASSRGPNTEAFF.

This clone has more than one count but fewer than ten. The chain has TRBV4-1 and TRBJ2-3, with 12 positions matching TRBD2. CDR3 length: 17 residues. CDR1 is MGHRA and CDR2 is YSYEKL in the germline V gene. The trim removed 0 bases at V and 1 base at J, leaving 2 bases unmatched. The CDR3 DNA follows: TGCGCCAGCAGCCAAGATAGGACTAGCGGGGGCACAGATACGCAGTATTTT. This translates into CASSQDRTSGGTDTQYF.

In DNA form, the CDR3 reads TGTGCCAGAAGCTTTCGAACCCACTCTAGCGGGGGGGCAGACAATGAGCAGTTCTTC. Its translation is CARSFRTHSSGGADNEQFF. The rearrangement links TRBV5-3 to TRBJ2-1, with TRBD2 matching over 12 bases. TRBV5-3 belongs to the ORF category, with a function that is uncertain. Trimming took 2 bases from V and 5 from J; bases not matched to a gene: 14. This CDR3 has 19 amino acids.

This chain uses TRBV9 with TRBJ2-3; D remains unclear. CDR1 is SGDLS and CDR2 is YYNGEE in the germline V gene. The CDR3 has 14 residues. Trimming took off 1 base at V and 4 bases at J, with 10 bases between the two ends. As DNA, the CDR3 is TGTGCCAGCAGCGTAATCGAGGCCGCAGATACGCAGTATTTT. Protein sequence: CASSVIEAADTQYF.

This chain uses TRBV5-4 with TRBJ2-1, with 9 bases fitting TRBD2. CDR1 is SGHNT, CDR2 YYREEE, per germline (reference sequence). Unmatched junction bases numbered 4, after V lost 0 bases and J lost 3 bases. CDR3 length: 16 amino acids. The CDR3 bases are TGTGCCAGCAGCTTGGCTGGACTAGCGATCTACAATGAGCAGTTCTTC. Its translation is CASSLAGLAIYNEQFF.

This clone was seen once. The J gene is TRBJ1-6, the V gene TRBV5-4; 9 nucleotides line up with TRBD1. This CDR3 is 15 amino acids long. J lost 10 bases, V lost 3 bases, and 8 bases had no gene match. Germline CDR1 SGHNT, CDR2 YYREEE (reference sequence). CDR3 in DNA: TGTGCCAGCAGCTCGATGGGACAGGGTGTATCACCCCTCCACTTT. Translation gives CASSSMGQGVSPLHF.

The V and J genes are TRBV3-1 (or the pseudogene TRBV3-2) and TRBJ2-3; 11 nucleotides line up with TRBD2. The CDR3 loop spans 15 amino acids. Germline V lookup: CDR1 LGHDT, CDR2 YNNKEL (reference sequence). J lost 2 bases, V lost 4 bases, and 2 bases had no gene match. CDR3 DNA sequence: TGTGCCAGCAGCCCACTAGCGGGAGCCACAGATACGCAGTATTTT. This sequence encodes CASSPLAGATDTQYF.

The V gene is TRBV2, the J gene TRBJ1-5, with 7 bases that match TRBD1. This CDR3 region has 12 residues. CDR1 is SNHLY and CDR2 is FYNNEI in the germline V gene. Unmatched junction bases numbered 1, after V lost 4 bases and J lost 7 bases. The CDR3 DNA is TGTGCCAGCAGTGGGGACAGCCAGCCCCAGCATTTT. Encoded protein: CASSGDSQPQHF.

The chain carries TRBV7-8 and TRBJ2-5; 16 bases map to TRBD2. J lost 5 bases, V lost 5 bases, and 8 bases had no gene match. This CDR3 has 17 amino acids. In germline, CDR1 is SGHVS, CDR2 FQNEAQ. CDR3 loop: CASSPNPGLAGGETQYF. DNA for the CDR3: TGTGCCAGCAGCCCAAACCCGGGACTAGCGGGGGGGGAGACCCAGTACTTC.

This clone was counted a single time. The J gene is TRBJ2-3, the V gene TRBV6-1, with no clear D. The germline V gene has CDR1 MNHNS and CDR2 SASEGT. V lost 0 bases and J lost 7, with 5 bases in between. The CDR3 runs 12 residues. This CDR3 is CASSEALNTQYF. CDR3 bases: TGTGCCAGCAGTGAAGCGCTAAATACGCAGTATTTT.

This clone was seen more than once but under ten times. The genes are TRBV28 and TRBJ1-2; TRBD1 aligns across 7 bases. There are 13 residues in the CDR3. V was pared by 6 bases and J by 2 bases, with 3 bases of the junction left unmatched. The germline gives CDR1 MDHEN, CDR2 SYDVKM. The CDR3 nucleotides read TGTGCCAGCAGACAGGGGCTCAACTATGGCTACACCTTC. Translation: CASRQGLNYGYTF.

This rearrangement joins TRBV5-1 to TRBJ1-2; D is undetermined. Germline CDR1 reads SGHRS; CDR2 reads YFSETQ. This CDR3 has 13 amino acids. V shed 5 bases and J shed 1 base, with 9 bases lying between them. The DNA for the CDR3 is TGCGCCAGCAGTCTCGGTAATAACTATGGCTACACCTTC. It specifies CASSLGNNYGYTF.

The V call is TRBV19, the J call TRBJ1-5; maybe TRBD1 (6 bases). V was cut by 3 bases and J by 0 bases, with 9 bases left in between. The CDR3 spans 15 residues. The germline CDR1 and CDR2 sequences are LNHDA and SQIVND (reference sequence). DNA of the CDR3: TGTGCCAGTAGTATTGGACAGAATAGCAATCAGCCCCAGCATTTT. Translation: CASSIGQNSNQPQHF.

The V gene is TRBV4-2, the J gene TRBJ1-1; 9 bases match TRBD1. Per the germline V gene, CDR1 is LGHNA and CDR2 is YNFKEQ. Trimming removed 3 bases from V and 1 base from J; junction bases left unmatched: 3. This CDR3 spans 15 amino acids. CDR3 sequence (DNA): TGTGCCAGCAGCCAGCCGGGACAGGGGAACACTGAAGCTTTCTTT. It codes for CASSQPGQGNTEAFF.

The chain couples TRBV28 to TRBJ1-2; 10 bases are a match to TRBD1. Looked up from germline, CDR1 is MDHEN and CDR2 is SYDVKM. With 5 bases clipped from V and 1 base from J, the junction kept 10 bases outside the gene matches. The CDR3 spans 17 residues. CDR3: CASSGSLGQGINYGYTF. CDR3 in DNA: TGTGCCAGCAGTGGGTCGCTGGGACAGGGGATTAACTATGGCTACACCTTC.

The V gene is TRBV14, the J gene TRBJ2-7; TRBD1 might be the D (6 bases). The CDR3 has 15 residues. Germline CDR1 SGHDN, CDR2 FVKESK. Trimming took 3 bases from V and 3 from J, leaving 15 bases between them. The CDR3 protein is CASSQVGRGFYEQYF. CDR3 nucleotide sequence: TGTGCCAGCAGCCAGGTAGGCAGGGGATTCTACGAGCAGTACTTC. Supplemented by reference TRBV14 and TRBJ2-7, the full variable domain reads EAGVTQFPSHSVIEKGQTVTLRCDPISGHDNLYWYRRVMGKEIKFLLHFVKESKQDESGMPNNRFLAERTGGTYSTLKVQPAELEDSGVYFCASSQVGRGFYEQYFGPGTRLTVT.

V and J are TRBV20-1 and TRBJ2-5, with D possibly TRBD1 on 5 matching bases. V lost 3 bases, J lost 7 bases, and 9 bases lay in between. Germline V gene sequence: CDR1 DFQATT, CDR2 SNEGSKA (reference sequence). CDR3 length equals 11 residues. Here the CDR3 DNA reads TGCAGTGCTAGGGGGCTGGGGACCCAGTACTTC. As protein: CSARGLGTQYF.

There are a few counts of this clone. The J gene is TRBJ1-2, the V gene TRBV27, with 7 positions matching TRBD1. J was trimmed by 8 bases and V by 4 bases; bases with no gene match: 7. The CDR3 runs 13 residues. CDR1 is MNHEY, CDR2 SMNVEV, per germline (reference sequence). CDR3 DNA: TGTGCCAGCAGTTCGTCAGGGGGTCAGGGCTACACCTTC. Translating gives CASSSSGGQGYTF.

V usage is TRBV2 and J usage is TRBJ2-7; maybe TRBD1 (5 bases). The germline CDR1 and CDR2 sequences are SNHLY and FYNNEI. V lost 7 bases and J lost 0, with 13 bases in between. This CDR3 contains 14 residues. The DNA of the CDR3 is TGTGCCAGCAAGACAGCAACCAGCTCCTACGAGCAGTACTTC. It yields the protein CASKTATSSYEQYF.

The chain uses TRBV28 and TRBJ2-4; 11 bases map to TRBD2. This CDR3 contains 15 residues. The germline CDR1 and CDR2 sequences are MDHEN and SYDVKM. Trimming removed 4 bases from V and 3 bases from J; junction bases left unmatched: 2. This CDR3 is CASSSLAGGKNIQYF. CDR3 DNA: TGTGCCAGCAGTTCCCTAGCGGGGGGCAAAAACATTCAGTACTTC.

V usage is TRBV11-2 and J usage is TRBJ1-1; D gene uncertain. V was pared by 4 bases and J by 0 bases, with 12 bases between. Germline assignment: CDR1 SGHAT and CDR2 FQNNGV. The CDR3 length is 15 residues. CDR3 DNA sequence: TGTGCCAGCAGCTCCGGCGCCGGGGTGAACACTGAAGCTTTCTTT. Translation: CASSSGAGVNTEAFF.

This clone has only a few counts. The chain carries TRBV15 and TRBJ2-7; D gene unclear. CDR3 size: 15 residues. Germline loops: CDR1 LNHNV, CDR2 YYDKDF (reference sequence). Trimming left V 5 bases short and J 1 base short, with 15 bases between. In DNA, the CDR3 is TGTGCCACCAGCCCTACTTACGACACTTCCTACGAGCAGTACTTC. This gives the protein CATSPTYDTSYEQYF. The full variable domain, completed using reference TRBV15 and TRBJ2-7, is DAMVIQNPRYQVTQFGKPVTLSCSQTLNHNVMYWYQQKSSQAPKLLFHYYDKDFNNEADTPDNFQSRRPNTSFCFLDIRSPGLGDTAMYLCATSPTYDTSYEQYFGPGTRLTVT.